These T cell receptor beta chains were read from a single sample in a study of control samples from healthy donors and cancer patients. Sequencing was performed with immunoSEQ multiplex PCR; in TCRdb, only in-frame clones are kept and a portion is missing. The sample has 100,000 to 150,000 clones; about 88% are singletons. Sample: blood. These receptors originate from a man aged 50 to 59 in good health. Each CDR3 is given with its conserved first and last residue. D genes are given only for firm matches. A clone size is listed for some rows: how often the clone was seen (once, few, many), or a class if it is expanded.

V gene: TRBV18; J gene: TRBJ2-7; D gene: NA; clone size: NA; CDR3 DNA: TGTGCCAGCTCACTCTTTTCTCCTGACGGAAGAGACGAGCAGTACTTC; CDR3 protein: CASSLFSPDGRDEQYF
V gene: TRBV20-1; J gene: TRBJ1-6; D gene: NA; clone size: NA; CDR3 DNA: TGCAGTGCGAGTGGGGGAGACGGTTCACCCCTCCACTTT; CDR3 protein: CSASGGDGSPLHF
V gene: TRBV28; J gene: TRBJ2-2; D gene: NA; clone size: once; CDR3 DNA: TGTGCCAGCAGTTTACAGGCAGGGCTTCCCGGGGAGCTGTTTTTT; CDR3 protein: CASSLQAGLPGELFF
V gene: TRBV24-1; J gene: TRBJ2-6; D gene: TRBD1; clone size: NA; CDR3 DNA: TGTGCCACCAGTGCTTCAGGGACAGGGGGCAAATCGAGTGGGGCCAACGTCCTGACTTTC; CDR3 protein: CATSASGTGGKSSGANVLTF
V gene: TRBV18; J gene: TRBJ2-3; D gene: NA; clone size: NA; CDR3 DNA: TGTGCCAGCTCACCAGGGTCAGATACGCAGTATTTT; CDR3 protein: CASSPGSDTQYF
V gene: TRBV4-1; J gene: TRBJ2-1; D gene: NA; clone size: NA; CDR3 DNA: TGCGCCAGCAGCCAAGAGGACTTTTTGAAAGAGCAGTTCTTC; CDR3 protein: CASSQEDFLKEQFF
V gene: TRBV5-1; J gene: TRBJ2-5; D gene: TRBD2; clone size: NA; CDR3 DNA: TGCGCCAGCAGCTTTAGCGGGGGACGCAACCAAGAGACCCAGTACTTC; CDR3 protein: CASSFSGGRNQETQYF
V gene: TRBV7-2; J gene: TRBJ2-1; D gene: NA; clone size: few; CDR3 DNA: TGTGCCAGCAGCTTAAGTTTCGGTAATGAGCAGTTCTTC; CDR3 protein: CASSLSFGNEQFF
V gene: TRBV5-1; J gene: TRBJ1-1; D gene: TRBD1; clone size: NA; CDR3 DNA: TGCGCCAGCAGCTTGGGCCGACAGGGTACTGAAGCTTTCTTT; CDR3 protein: CASSLGRQGTEAFF
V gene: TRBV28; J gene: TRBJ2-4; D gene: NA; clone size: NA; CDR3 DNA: TGTGCCAGTCTTCATACCGGGACACACAAAAACATTCAGTACTTC; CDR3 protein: CASLHTGTHKNIQYF
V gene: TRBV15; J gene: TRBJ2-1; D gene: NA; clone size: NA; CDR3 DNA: TGTGCCACAGGGCGGGACTTCTCCTACAATGAGCAGTTCTTC; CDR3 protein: CATGRDFSYNEQFF
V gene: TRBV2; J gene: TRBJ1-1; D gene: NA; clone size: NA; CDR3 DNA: TGTGCCAGCAGTGCGACAGGGAACACTGAAGCTTTCTTT; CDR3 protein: CASSATGNTEAFF
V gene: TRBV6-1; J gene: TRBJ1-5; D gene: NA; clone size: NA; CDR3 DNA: TGTGCCAGCAGTGAGGACGTTCGGTGGGGGGGATTTAATCAGCCCCAGCATTTT; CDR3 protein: CASSEDVRWGGFNQPQHF
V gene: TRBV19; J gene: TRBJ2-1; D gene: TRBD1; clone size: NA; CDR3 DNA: TGTGCCAGTAGTATAGATCTCCCCGGACAGGTTTTTTATGATAGGGACAATGAGCAGTTCTTC; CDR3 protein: CASSIDLPGQVFYDRDNEQFF
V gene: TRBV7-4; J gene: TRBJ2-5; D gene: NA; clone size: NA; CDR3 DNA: TGTGCCAGCAGCCATCGGCAGGAGATTCACCAAGAGACCCAGTACTTC; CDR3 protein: CASSHRQEIHQETQYF
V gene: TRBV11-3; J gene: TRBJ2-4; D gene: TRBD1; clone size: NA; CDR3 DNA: TGTGCCAGCAGCTTGGGACAGGGGGCTAACATTCAGTACTTC; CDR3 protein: CASSLGQGANIQYF
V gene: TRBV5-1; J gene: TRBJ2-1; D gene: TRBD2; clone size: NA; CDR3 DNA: TGCGCCAGCAGCAAGACCAAGAGACTAGCGGAGGAATACAATGAGCAGTTCTTC; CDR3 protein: CASSKTKRLAEEYNEQFF
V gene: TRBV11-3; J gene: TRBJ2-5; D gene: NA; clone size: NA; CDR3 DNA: TGTGCCAGCAGCTCCTCGAGGGGTCAAGAGACCCAGTACTTC; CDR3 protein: CASSSSRGQETQYF
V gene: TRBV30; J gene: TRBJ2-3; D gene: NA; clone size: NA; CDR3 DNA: TGTGCCTGGAGTGGAGGGGGGGCCTTCACAGATACGCAGTATTTT; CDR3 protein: CAWSGGGAFTDTQYF
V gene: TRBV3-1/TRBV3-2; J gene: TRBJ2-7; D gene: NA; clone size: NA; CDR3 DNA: TGTGCCAGCAGCCGCCTGGACGGCGAGCAGTACTTC; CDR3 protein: CASSRLDGEQYF
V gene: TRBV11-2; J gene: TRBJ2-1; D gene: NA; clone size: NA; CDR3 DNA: TGTGCCAGCAGCTTTGAAGACTCCGCCTACAATGAGCAGTTCTTC; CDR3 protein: CASSFEDSAYNEQFF
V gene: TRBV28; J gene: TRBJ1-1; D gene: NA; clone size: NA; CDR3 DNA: TGTGCCAGCAGTTTATGGGGGGGGTGGGCGAACACTGAAGCTTTCTTT; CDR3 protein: CASSLWGGWANTEAFF
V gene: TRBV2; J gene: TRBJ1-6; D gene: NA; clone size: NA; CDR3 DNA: TGTGCCAGCAGTGTATCATGGACACCATATAATTCACCCCTCCACTTT; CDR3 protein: CASSVSWTPYNSPLHF
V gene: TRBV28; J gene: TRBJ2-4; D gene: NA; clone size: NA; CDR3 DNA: TGTGCCAGCAGTCTTTGGGCCAAAAACATTCAGTACTTC; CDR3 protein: CASSLWAKNIQYF
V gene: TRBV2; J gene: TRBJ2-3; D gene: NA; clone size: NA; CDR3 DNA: TGTGCCAGCAGTACTCTCCCGGGGGGCACAGATACGCAGTATTTT; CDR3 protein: CASSTLPGGTDTQYF
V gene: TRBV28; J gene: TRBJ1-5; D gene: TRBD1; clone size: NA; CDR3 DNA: TGTGCCAGCAGTTCCCGCTTGGGACAGGGGAGCAATCAGCCCCAGCATTTT; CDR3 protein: CASSSRLGQGSNQPQHF
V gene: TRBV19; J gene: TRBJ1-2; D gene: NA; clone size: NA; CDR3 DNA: TGTGCCAGTAGTATAGGACCTTCGGCCCCCAACTATGGCTACACCTTC; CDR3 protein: CASSIGPSAPNYGYTF
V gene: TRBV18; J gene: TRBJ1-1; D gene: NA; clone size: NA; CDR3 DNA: TGTGCCAGCTCACACGCAGCGAGCACTGAAGCTTTCTTT; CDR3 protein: CASSHAASTEAFF
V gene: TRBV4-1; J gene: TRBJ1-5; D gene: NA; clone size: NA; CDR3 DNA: TGCGCCAGCAGCCAAGATGACGGGGGGGATCAGCCCCAGCATTTT; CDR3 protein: CASSQDDGGDQPQHF
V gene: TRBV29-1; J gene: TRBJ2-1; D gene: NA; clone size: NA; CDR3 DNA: TGCAGCGTTGAGGGCGAGAATGAGCAGTTCTTC; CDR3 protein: CSVEGENEQFF
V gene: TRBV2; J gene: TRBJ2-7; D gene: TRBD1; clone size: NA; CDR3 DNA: TGTGCCAGTAGGCGGGACAGGGGGAGCTCCTACGAGCAGTACTTC; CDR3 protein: CASRRDRGSSYEQYF
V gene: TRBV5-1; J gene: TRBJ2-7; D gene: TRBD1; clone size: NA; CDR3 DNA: TGCGCCAGCAGCTTGGGACAGGGGAGTGGCGAGCAGTACTTC; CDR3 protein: CASSLGQGSGEQYF
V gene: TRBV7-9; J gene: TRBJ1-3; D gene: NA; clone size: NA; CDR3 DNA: TGTGCCAGCAGCAGCTTAGGGAAAAGGGCTGGAAACACCATATATTTT; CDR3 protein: CASSSLGKRAGNTIYF
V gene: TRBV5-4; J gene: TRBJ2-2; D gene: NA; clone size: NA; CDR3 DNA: TGTGCCAGCAGCTTATGGGCGACTTCCGGGGAGCTGTTTTTT; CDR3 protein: CASSLWATSGELFF
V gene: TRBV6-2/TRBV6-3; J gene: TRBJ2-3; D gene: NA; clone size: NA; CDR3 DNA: TGTGCCAGCAGCCTCAGCACAGATACGCAGTATTTT; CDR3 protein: CASSLSTDTQYF